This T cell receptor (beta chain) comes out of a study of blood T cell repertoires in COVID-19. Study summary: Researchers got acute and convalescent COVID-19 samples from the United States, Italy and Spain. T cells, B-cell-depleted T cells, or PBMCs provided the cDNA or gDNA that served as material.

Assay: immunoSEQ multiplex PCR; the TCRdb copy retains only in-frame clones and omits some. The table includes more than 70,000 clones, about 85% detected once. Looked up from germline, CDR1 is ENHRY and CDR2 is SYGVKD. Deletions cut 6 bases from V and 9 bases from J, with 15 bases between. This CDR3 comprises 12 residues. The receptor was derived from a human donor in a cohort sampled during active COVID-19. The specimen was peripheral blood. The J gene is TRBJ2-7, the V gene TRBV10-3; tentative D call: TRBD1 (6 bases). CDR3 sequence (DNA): TGTGCCATCAGCGGGACACCTCTAGGGCAGTACTTC. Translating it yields CAISGTPLGQYF.